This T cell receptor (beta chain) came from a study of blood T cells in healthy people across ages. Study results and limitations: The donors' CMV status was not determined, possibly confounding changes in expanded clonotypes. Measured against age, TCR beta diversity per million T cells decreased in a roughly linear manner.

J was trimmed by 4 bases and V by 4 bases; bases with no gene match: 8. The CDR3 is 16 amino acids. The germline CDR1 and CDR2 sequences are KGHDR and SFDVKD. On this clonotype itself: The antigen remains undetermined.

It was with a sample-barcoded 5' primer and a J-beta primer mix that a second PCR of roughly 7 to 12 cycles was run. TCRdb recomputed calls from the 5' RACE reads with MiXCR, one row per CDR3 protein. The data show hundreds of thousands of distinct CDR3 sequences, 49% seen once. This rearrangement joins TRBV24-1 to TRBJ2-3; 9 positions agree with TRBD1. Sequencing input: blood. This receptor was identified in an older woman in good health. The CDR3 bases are TGTGCCACCAGTGAGGTTGGACAGGGGAACGCAGATACGCAGTATTTT. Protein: CATSEVGQGNADTQYF.